The rows below give T cell receptor beta chains drawn from one sample of a study of shared clonotypes between healthy human individuals. TCRdb keeps only in-frame clones here, not all; method: immunoSEQ multiplex PCR. The top ten hold 0.95% to 1.5% of the sample, which has about 1,900,000 clones, about 94% seen once. Sequencing was performed on naive CD8+ T cells sorted from blood. All receptors come from a young man in good health. Both conserved end residues are part of each CDR3. The D gene is left open where the match is weak. Part of the rows lack a size; the others show once, few, many or a class for expanded clones.

>TRBV27|TRBJ1-1|once|NA
TGTGCCAGCAGTTTTTCGGCAGGGGTCGCCGGGAACACTGAAGCTTTCTTT
CASSFSAGVAGNTEAFF
>TRBV28|TRBJ1-1|NA|TRBD1
TGTGCCAGCAGTCTCTTACAGGGGGGAAACACTGAAGCTTTCTTT
CASSLLQGGNTEAFF
>TRBV5-8|TRBJ2-7|once|TRBD2
TGTGCCAGCAGCTTGGTGGGAGGGCCCGACGAGCAGTACTTC
CASSLVGGPDEQYF
>TRBV28|TRBJ1-5|NA|NA
TGTGCCAGCAGTTTATATCCCAGGGAGGGCAATCAGCCCCAGCATTTT
CASSLYPREGNQPQHF
>TRBV6-6|TRBJ2-5|NA|TRBD1
TGTGCCAGCAGGCCCGGGACAGGGTCGGGGGAGACCCAGTACTTC
CASRPGTGSGETQYF
>TRBV13|TRBJ1-1|NA|NA
TGTGCCAGCAGCTCCTCCTACGAGGGGAACACTGAAGCTTTCTTT
CASSSSYEGNTEAFF
>TRBV6-4|TRBJ2-5|NA|NA
TGTGCCAGCTCAAGGGGTGCGAGAATGGAGACCCAGTACTTC
CASSRGARMETQYF
>TRBV4-1|TRBJ2-3|NA|NA
TGCGCCAGCAGCCAACTCATTAGCGGCACAGATACGCAGTATTTT
CASSQLISGTDTQYF
>TRBV7-8|TRBJ1-1|NA|TRBD1
TGTGCCAGCAGCCTCGGGACAGGGGGGACGAACACTGAAGCTTTCTTT
CASSLGTGGTNTEAFF
>TRBV13|TRBJ2-2|NA|NA
TGTGCCAGCAGCTTCGGGGGCACCGGGGAGCTGTTTTTT
CASSFGGTGELFF
>TRBV4-1|TRBJ2-7|NA|NA
TGCGCCAGCAGCCTCCTCCCTGGGATCTACGAGCAGTACTTC
CASSLLPGIYEQYF
>TRBV7-9|TRBJ2-2|NA|NA
TGTGCCAGCAGCTTAGGTATCGGGGGACTTTCCACCGGGGAGCTGTTTTTT
CASSLGIGGLSTGELFF
>TRBV6-1|TRBJ1-2|NA|NA
TGTGCCAGCAGTGAAGTAGCTAACTATGGCTACACCTTC
CASSEVANYGYTF
>TRBV28|TRBJ2-1|once|NA
TGTGCCAGCAGTCCCGTGGCCTGGGATGAGCAGTTCTTC
CASSPVAWDEQFF
>TRBV29-1|TRBJ2-5|NA|NA
TGCAGCGTTGGGCGCCGGGGCACCCAAGAGACCCAGTACTTC
CSVGRRGTQETQYF
>TRBV4-1|TRBJ2-7|NA|NA
TGCGCCAGCAGCCAAGAACCCAGCCTACCCTACGAGCAGTACTTC
CASSQEPSLPYEQYF
>TRBV27|TRBJ2-7|NA|TRBD1
TGTGCCAGTCAAGGGACAGGGAAGGAGGGACTCTACGAGCAGTACTTC
CASQGTGKEGLYEQYF
>TRBV14|TRBJ2-7|NA|TRBD1
TGTGCCAGCAGCATGGGACAGGGCTTTGACTACGAGCAGTACTTC
CASSMGQGFDYEQYF
>TRBV21-1|TRBJ2-7|NA|NA
TGTGCCAGCAGCAAAGACCTGCCTCCGGGACTAGCGGGAGTTGGTTCGGAGAACGAGCAGTACTTC
CASSKDLPPGLAGVGSENEQYF
>TRBV13|TRBJ2-7|NA|NA
TGTGCCAGCAGTCCCCGGAATTTAATATACGAGCAGTACTTC
CASSPRNLIYEQYF
>TRBV28|TRBJ2-7|NA|NA
TGTGCCAGCAGTTTGAGCAGGGGCAGCCACGAGCAGTACTTC
CASSLSRGSHEQYF
>TRBV2|TRBJ2-7|NA|TRBD1
TGTGCCAGCACAGGGGGCCACGAGCAGTACTTC
CASTGGHEQYF
>TRBV10-3|TRBJ2-7|NA|TRBD1
TGTGCCATCAGGTGGGACAGCTCCTACGAGCAGTACTTC
CAIRWDSSYEQYF
>TRBV7-9|TRBJ1-1|once|NA
TGTGCCAGCAGCGCCCCGAGAGGGTCAAACACTGAAGCTTTCTTT
CASSAPRGSNTEAFF
>TRBV14|TRBJ2-5|NA|NA
TGTGCCAGCAGCCAAGATTTGGCAGAGACCCAGTACTTC
CASSQDLAETQYF
>TRBV9|TRBJ1-1|NA|NA
TGTGCCAGCAGCCGATTTGGGGTTGTTGGCACTGAAGCTTTCTTT
CASSRFGVVGTEAFF
>TRBV5-6|TRBJ2-3|NA|TRBD2
TGTGCCAGCAGCTTCGGACTAGCGGGGGGGCGGAGCACAGATACGCAGTATTTT
CASSFGLAGGRSTDTQYF
>TRBV27|TRBJ2-7|NA|TRBD1
TGTGCCAGCAGTTCGACAGGGCCTACCTACGAGCAGTACTTC
CASSSTGPTYEQYF
>TRBV5-5|TRBJ1-2|NA|NA
TGTGCCAGCAGCACCCGGGACACCTCTAACTATGGCTACACCTTC
CASSTRDTSNYGYTF
>TRBV5-1|TRBJ2-1|NA|NA
TGCGCCAGCATAGGATCCTCCTACAATGAGCAGTTCTTC
CASIGSSYNEQFF
>TRBV5-6|TRBJ2-7|NA|NA
TGTGCCAGCAATATTAGGGGGTCCTACGAGCAGTACTTC
CASNIRGSYEQYF
>TRBV27|TRBJ1-2|NA|NA
TGTGCCAGCAGTTTATCGAAGAGCCACTATGGCTACACCTTC
CASSLSKSHYGYTF
>TRBV30|TRBJ1-2|NA|NA
TGTGCCTGGAGTATACAGGGAGTAGATGGCTACACCTTC
CAWSIQGVDGYTF
>TRBV4-1|TRBJ2-3|NA|NA
TGCGCCAGCAGCCTCGACGGACCGGTTACGCAGTATTTT
CASSLDGPVTQYF
>TRBV6-1|TRBJ2-3|NA|NA
TGTGCCAGCAGTGAAGTCGGAGGCACAGATACGCAGTATTTT
CASSEVGGTDTQYF
>TRBV6-1|TRBJ1-1|NA|NA
TGTGCCAGCAGTGAAGGGGGTCCCGGGGAAGCTTTCTTT
CASSEGGPGEAFF
>TRBV20-1|TRBJ2-7|NA|NA
TGCAGTGCTTTAGAGAGTCACTTC
CSALESHF
>TRBV6-1|TRBJ1-4|once|NA
TGTGCCAGCAGCCTATACCGAGACTCAAGTGAAAAACTGTTTTTT
CASSLYRDSSEKLFF
>TRBV9|TRBJ2-5|NA|NA
TGTGCCAGCACCCAAGGGGGGGCCACACTCCAAGAGACCCAGTACTTC
CASTQGGATLQETQYF
>TRBV5-6|TRBJ2-3|NA|NA
TGTGCCAGCAGCTTGGATTCCCACGGATCTACAGATACGCAGTATTTT
CASSLDSHGSTDTQYF
>TRBV6-1|TRBJ2-2|NA|NA
TGTGCCAGCAGTGAAAAGGTAGCGCCGACCGGGGAGCTGTTTTTT
CASSEKVAPTGELFF
>TRBV14|TRBJ2-7|once|NA
TGTGCCAGCAGCCAACGGGGGTTCCACGAGCAGTACTTC
CASSQRGFHEQYF
>TRBV7-8|TRBJ2-7|once|NA
TGTGCCAGCAGCGCGTCATTAGGTGTGCTGGCCTACGAGCAGTACTTC
CASSASLGVLAYEQYF
>TRBV27|TRBJ2-7|NA|NA
TGTGCCAGCAGTTTTGGGACGGAACCCTACGAGCAGTACTTC
CASSFGTEPYEQYF
>TRBV4-1|TRBJ1-2|NA|TRBD1
TGCGCCAGCAGCCAAGGCGGACAGGGGGCGCGTGGCTACACCTTC
CASSQGGQGARGYTF
>TRBV4-1|TRBJ2-1|NA|TRBD2
TGCGCCAGCAGCCAAGATCCTAGCGGGAGATTTGAGCAGTTCTTC
CASSQDPSGRFEQFF
>TRBV9|TRBJ2-3|NA|NA
TGTGCCAGCAGCGACTCTACAACGGGCGGCACAGATACGCAGTATTTT
CASSDSTTGGTDTQYF
>TRBV5-4|TRBJ1-4|NA|NA
TGTGCCAGCAGCTTGTCCCCCGAAGGGCTCTGGCTTTTT
CASSLSPEGLWLF
>TRBV2|TRBJ1-1|NA|NA
TGTGCCAGCAGAAAGACGGTGGACACTGAAGCTTTCTTT
CASRKTVDTEAFF
>TRBV10-1|TRBJ2-2|NA|NA
TGCGCCAGCAGTAACGACTGGAACACCGGGGAGCTGTTTTTT
CASSNDWNTGELFF